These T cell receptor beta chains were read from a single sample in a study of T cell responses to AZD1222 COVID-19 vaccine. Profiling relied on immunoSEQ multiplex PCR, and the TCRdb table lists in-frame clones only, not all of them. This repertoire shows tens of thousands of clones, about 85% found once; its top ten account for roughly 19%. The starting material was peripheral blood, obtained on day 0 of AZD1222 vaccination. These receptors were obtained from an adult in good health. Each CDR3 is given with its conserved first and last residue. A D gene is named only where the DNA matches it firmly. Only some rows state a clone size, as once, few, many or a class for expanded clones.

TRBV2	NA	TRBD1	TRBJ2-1	CASRSLRTGESSEQFF	TGTGCCAGCAGAAGTCTTCGGACAGGGGAAAGTAGTGAGCAGTTCTTC
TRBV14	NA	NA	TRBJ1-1	CASSGELNTEAFF	TGTGCCAGCAGTGGAGAATTGAACACTGAAGCTTTCTTT
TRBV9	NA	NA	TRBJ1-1	CASSVVGDTEAFF	TGTGCCAGCAGCGTAGTTGGAGACACTGAAGCTTTCTTT
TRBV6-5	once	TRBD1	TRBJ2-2	CASSPDRANTGELFF	TGTGCCAGCAGCCCAGACAGGGCGAACACCGGGGAGCTGTTTTTT
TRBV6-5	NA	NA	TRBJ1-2	CASSKPHYGYTF	TGTGCCAGCAGTAAGCCCCATTATGGCTACACCTTC
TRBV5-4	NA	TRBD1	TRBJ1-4	CASSLGQGNEKLFF	TGTGCCAGCAGCTTGGGACAGGGGAATGAAAAACTGTTTTTT
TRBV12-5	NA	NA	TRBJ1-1	CASGRGPNTEAFF	TGTGCTAGTGGGCGGGGACCGAACACTGAAGCTTTCTTT
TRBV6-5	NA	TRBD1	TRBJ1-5	CASSRTGHNQPQHF	TGTGCCAGCAGCCGGACAGGTCATAATCAGCCCCAGCATTTT
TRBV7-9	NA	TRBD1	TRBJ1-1	CASSSGQWVTEAFF	TGTGCCAGCAGCTCGGGACAGTGGGTCACTGAAGCTTTCTTT
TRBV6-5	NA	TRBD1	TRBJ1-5	CASSPRQGYQPQHF	TGTGCCAGCAGTCCCCGACAGGGCTATCAGCCCCAGCATTTT
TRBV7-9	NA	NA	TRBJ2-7	CASSLTRDEQYF	TGTGCCAGCAGCTTAACGAGGGACGAGCAGTACTTC
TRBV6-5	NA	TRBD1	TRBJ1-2	CASIRGQTNYGYTF	TGTGCCAGCATTCGGGGACAGACAAACTATGGCTACACCTTC
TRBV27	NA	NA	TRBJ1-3	CASKTTLSGNTIYF	TGTGCCAGCAAGACCACTCTCTCTGGAAACACCATATATTTT
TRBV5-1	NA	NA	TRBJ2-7	CASSLDAHSYEQYF	TGCGCCAGCAGCTTGGATGCTCACTCCTACGAGCAGTACTTC
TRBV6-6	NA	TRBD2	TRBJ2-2	CASSYPRGGGSGELFF	TGTGCCAGCAGTTACCCCCGGGGCGGGGGGTCCGGGGAGCTGTTTTTT
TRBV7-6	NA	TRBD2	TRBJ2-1	CASSLAPLLAGAGGEQFF	TGTGCCAGCAGCTTAGCGCCCCTCCTAGCGGGGGCTGGAGGTGAGCAGTTCTTC
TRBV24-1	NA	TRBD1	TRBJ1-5	CATSEGTGGSNQPQHF	TGTGCCACCAGTGAGGGGACAGGGGGCAGCAATCAGCCCCAGCATTTT